This T cell receptor (beta chain) was obtained from a study of T cells after somatic rescue of genetic block. The CDR3 is made up of 15 amino acids. Germline-derived CDR1 and CDR2 are SGHTA and FQGNSA. V lost 4 bases and J lost 1; bases outside the gene matches: 6. Libraries were prepared by immunoSEQ multiplex PCR; TCRdb keeps only in-frame clonotypes and omits some of them. The table has approximately 8,000 clones, roughly 80% seen once. The V call is TRBV7-2, the J call TRBJ2-5; the match to TRBD1 covers 7 bases. The TCR comes from a boy aged 5-17 years. Sequenced sample: peripheral blood mononuclear cells (PBMCs). The CDR3 sequence: CASSSPGQSQETQYF. The CDR3 coding sequence is TGTGCCAGCAGCTCGCCGGGACAGTCCCAAGAGACCCAGTACTTC.